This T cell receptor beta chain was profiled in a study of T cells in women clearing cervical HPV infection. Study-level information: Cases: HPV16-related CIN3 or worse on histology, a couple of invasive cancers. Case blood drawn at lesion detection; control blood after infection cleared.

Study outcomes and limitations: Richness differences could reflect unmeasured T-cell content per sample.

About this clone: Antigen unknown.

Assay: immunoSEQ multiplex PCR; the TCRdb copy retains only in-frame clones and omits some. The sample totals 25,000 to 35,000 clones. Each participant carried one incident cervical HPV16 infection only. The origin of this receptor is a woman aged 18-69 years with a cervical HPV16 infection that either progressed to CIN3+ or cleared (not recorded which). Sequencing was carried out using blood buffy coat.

CDR3 amino acids: CASSSPTGVSTDTQYF. The CDR3 DNA, read in part, is TGTGCCAGTAGTTCTCCGACAGGGGTATCCACAGATACG. The V and J genes are TRBV19 and TRBJ2-3, with TRBD1 matching over 8 bases. The missing CDR3 end, 3 residues past where the read stops, is filled in from the germline J gene. The V segment lost 5 bases and the J segment 2 bases; nucleotides outside the gene matches: 9. CDR3 length: 16 residues. Germline loops: CDR1 LNHDA, CDR2 SQIVND (reference sequence).